What follows are 25 T cell receptor beta chains derived from one specimen sequenced in a study of somatic mutations in cytotoxic T cells in rheumatoid arthritis. Assay used: immunoSEQ multiplex PCR; TCRdb lists only in-frame clones, some missing. The data show about 19,000 clones, 85% seen once. Material for sequencing was CD8+ T cells sorted from blood. Receptors originate from a woman between 35 and 50 years old with rheumatoid arthritis.

J is TRBJ2-7 and V is TRBV7-9, with D possibly TRBD2 on 6 matching bases. CDR1 and CDR2 (germline): SEHNR, FQNEAQ (reference sequence). The ends were cut back, 1 base at V and 5 bases at J, with 21 bases in the middle. The CDR3 is 17 residues long. CDR3 nucleotides: TGTGCCAGCAGCTTAGTGTTGGGGGACTTAGGGGTCGACGAGCAGTACTTC. Amino acid sequence: CASSLVLGDLGVDEQYF.

In DNA, the CDR3 is TGTGCCAGCAGGGTTCCCCGGGACAGGGGCTATGGCTACACCTTC. Translated: CASRVPRDRGYGYTF. This chain uses TRBV2 with TRBJ1-2; TRBD1 aligns across 10 bases. Germline V CDR1 and CDR2: SNHLY, FYNNEI. V was clipped by 6 bases and J by 4 bases; unmatched bases: 8. CDR3 length equals 15 residues.

The rearrangement links TRBV6-6 to TRBJ1-2; D may be TRBD1 (6 bases). The V end was cut by 0 bases, the J end by 6 bases, with 8 bases between. The length of the CDR3 is 13 residues. Germline V lookup: CDR1 MNHNY, CDR2 SVGAGI (reference sequence). CDR3 amino acids: CASSYSNRDGYTF. Here the CDR3 DNA reads TGTGCCAGCAGTTACTCGAACAGGGATGGCTACACCTTC.

V usage is TRBV2 and J usage is TRBJ2-7; possibly TRBD1 for D (5 bases). CDR3 length: 14 amino acids. Germline V CDR1 and CDR2: SNHLY, FYNNEI. The V gene lost 6 bases and the J gene lost 3 bases, with 15 bases spanning the gap. CDR3 nucleotides: TGTGCCAGCAGGTTCCAAGACAGCTACTACGAGCAGTACTTC. This encodes CASRFQDSYYEQYF.

In this sample, this clone turned up a few times. The chain has TRBV9 and TRBJ1-2; D unresolved. The CDR3 is 11 residues long. Looked up from germline, CDR1 is SGDLS and CDR2 is YYNGEE. The V end was cut by 4 bases, the J end by 13 bases, with 14 bases between. The CDR3 reads CASSYSGSTTF. The CDR3 nucleotides are TGTGCCAGCAGCTACTCGGGGTCCACCACCTTC.

CDR3 residues: CASSAQGGNTEAFF. Written as DNA, the CDR3 is TGTGCCAGCAGTGCCCAGGGAGGGAACACTGAAGCTTTCTTT. V and J are TRBV9 and TRBJ1-1, with D possibly being TRBD1 (5 bases). Germline CDR1 and CDR2: SGDLS and YYNGEE. The CDR3 extends over 14 amino acids. Deletions cut 5 bases from V and 1 base from J, with 12 bases between.

The chain couples TRBV5-1 to TRBJ2-5; tentatively, D is TRBD2 (6 bases). The J call may be faulty, since TRBJ2-7 better matches the DNA end. CDR1 is SGHRS, CDR2 YFSETQ, per germline. CDR3 length: 16 residues. CDR3 in DNA: TGCGCCAGCAGCCCACTTGACGGACGACTAGACTACGAGCAGTACTTC. It specifies CASSPLDGRLDYEQYF.

The rearrangement links TRBV4-1 to TRBJ2-7; the match to TRBD2 covers 8 bases. The CDR3 is 16 amino acids. The germline V gene has CDR1 MGHRA and CDR2 YSYEKL. The trim removed 0 bases at V and 2 bases at J, leaving 6 bases unmatched. The CDR3 sequence: CASSQDAELAAYEQYF. The DNA for the CDR3 is TGCGCCAGCAGCCAAGATGCGGAACTAGCGGCCTACGAGCAGTACTTC.

For the CDR3, the DNA is TGTGCCTGGTCCGGGGGGGATGAGCAGTTCTTC. Translating gives CAWSGGDEQFF. The V call is TRBV30, the J call TRBJ2-1; TRBD2 agrees at 8 bases. Per the germline V gene, CDR1 is GTSNPN and CDR2 is SVGIG (reference sequence). The CDR3 is 11 amino acids. The junction had 2 bases not matched to a gene; V was cut back by 5 bases and J by 8 bases. Together with reference TRBV30 and TRBJ2-1, the CDR3 gives the full variable domain: SQTIHQWPATLVQPVGSPLSLECTVEGTSNPNLYWYRQAAGRGLQLLFYSVGIGQISSEVPQNLSASRPQDRQFILSSKKLLLSDSGFYLCAWSGGDEQFFGPGTRLTVL.

CDR3 residues: CASSPRTSSGELFF. The CDR3 DNA follows: TGTGCCAGCAGTCCACGGACTAGCAGCGGGGAGCTGTTTTTT. The rearrangement links TRBV6-4 to TRBJ2-2; 8 nucleotides line up with TRBD2. The germline gives CDR1 MRHNA, CDR2 SNTAGT. The junction had 6 bases not matched to a gene; V was cut back by 5 bases and J by 7 bases. The CDR3 sequence is 14 residues long.

For the CDR3, the DNA is TGTGCCAGCAGCCCAGATTATCTCCCTGGAAACACCATATATTTT. It yields the protein CASSPDYLPGNTIYF. This chain links TRBV7-8 with TRBJ1-3; D is unresolved. Between the trimmed V and J ends, which lost 5 bases and 2 bases, there was a span of 13 bases. Germline V gives CDR1 SGHVS, CDR2 FQNEAQ. This CDR3 is built from 15 residues.

V gene TRBV19 combines with J gene TRBJ1-3, with 8 positions matching TRBD1. Germline V gene sequence: CDR1 LNHDA, CDR2 SQIVND (reference sequence). After removal of 7 bases from V and 4 bases from J, the junction contained 6 bases not matched to a gene. CDR3 length: 14 residues. CDR3 sequence: CASTGQGLGNTIYF. CDR3 in DNA: TGTGCCAGTACCGGACAGGGTCTAGGAAACACCATATATTTT.

This rearrangement joins TRBV2 to TRBJ2-1, with TRBD2 matching over 7 bases. The germline V gene has CDR1 SNHLY and CDR2 FYNNEI. V lost 8 bases and J lost 8; bases outside the gene matches: 15. CDR3 length: 15 residues. The CDR3 DNA follows: TGTGCCAGCCCCGTTGGAGCAGGACTAGGTTATGAGCAGTTCTTC. Translating it yields CASPVGAGLGYEQFF. Drawing the rest from reference TRBV2 and TRBJ2-1, the complete variable domain is EPEVTQTPSHQVTQMGQEVILRCVPISNHLYFYWYRQILGQKVEFLVSFYNNEISEKSEIFDDQFSVERPDGSNFTLKIRSTKLEDSAMYFCASPVGAGLGYEQFFGPGTRLTVL.

This clone was observed a few times. This rearrangement joins TRBV7-9 to TRBJ2-3; TRBD2 aligns across 7 bases. Germline values: CDR1 SEHNR, CDR2 FQNEAQ (reference sequence). J gave up 14 bases and V 3 bases, and 8 bases lay outside the gene matches. The CDR3 is 12 residues long. As DNA, the CDR3 is TGTGCCAGCAGCTTCGGGGAGGGAAGGCCGTATTTT. As protein: CASSFGEGRPYF.

The J gene is TRBJ2-7, the V gene TRBV27; D unresolved. The CDR3 extends over 14 amino acids. Germline V lookup: CDR1 MNHEY, CDR2 SMNVEV (reference sequence). Trimming took off 6 bases at V and 0 bases at J, with 12 bases between the two ends. The CDR3 coding sequence is TGTGCCAGCAGCCTAACCTATCCCTCCTACGAGCAGTACTTC. Translation: CASSLTYPSYEQYF.

The rearrangement joins TRBV11-2 to TRBJ2-7; the D gene is possibly TRBD2 (7 bases). Germline V gives CDR1 SGHAT, CDR2 FQNNGV. CDR3 length: 14 residues. The V end lost 1 base, the J end lost 7 bases, and 14 bases lay between the germline ends. CDR3 DNA sequence: TGTGCCAGCAGCTTAGGGGGGGGACAACAGGAGCAGTACTTC. Translating gives CASSLGGGQQEQYF.

V usage is TRBV27 and J usage is TRBJ1-1; unclear D gene. Germline values: CDR1 MNHEY, CDR2 SMNVEV (reference sequence). Deletions cut 8 bases from V and 1 base from J, with 11 bases between. The CDR3 extends over 13 amino acids. The chain's CDR3 is CASSEVENTEAFF. The CDR3 DNA sequence: TGTGCCAGCTCTGAGGTTGAGAACACTGAAGCTTTCTTT.

The chain has TRBV6-1 and TRBJ1-2, with 8 bases identical to TRBD1. The germline gives CDR1 MNHNS, CDR2 SASEGT. The CDR3 is 12 amino acids. V was clipped by 7 bases and J by 4 bases; unmatched bases: 2. The CDR3 spells CASTDRGYGYTF. The CDR3 DNA reads as TGTGCCAGCACCGACAGGGGCTATGGCTACACCTTC.

The V and J genes are TRBV6-5 and TRBJ1-5; a weak D match, TRBD1 (6 bases). Trimming left V 6 bases short and J 3 bases short, with 9 bases between. CDR1 and CDR2 (germline): MNHEY, SVGAGI. The CDR3 is 13 amino acids. The CDR3 here is CASSRGFNQPQHF. Written as DNA, the CDR3 is TGTGCCAGCAGCAGGGGTTTCAATCAGCCCCAGCATTTT.

V usage is TRBV2 and J usage is TRBJ1-3, with D tentatively TRBD1 (5 bases). Trimming stripped 4 bases from V and 8 bases from J, with 9 bases between. This CDR3 has 12 residues. Germline assignment: CDR1 SNHLY and CDR2 FYNNEI. Written as DNA, the CDR3 is TGTGCCAGCAGTGTAGGGGATGACACCATATATTTT. It specifies CASSVGDDTIYF.

J is TRBJ2-3 and V is TRBV15; D not certain. V dropped 5 bases and J dropped 1 base, with 16 bases sitting between them. This CDR3 has 16 residues. Germline V lookup: CDR1 LNHNV, CDR2 YYDKDF (reference sequence). CDR3 nucleotide sequence: TGTGCCACCAGCCCATCGCTTGGAGTGGGCACAGATACGCAGTATTTT. This gives the protein CATSPSLGVGTDTQYF. Full variable domain (rest looked up from reference TRBV15 and TRBJ2-3): DAMVIQNPRYQVTQFGKPVTLSCSQTLNHNVMYWYQQKSSQAPKLLFHYYDKDFNNEADTPDNFQSRRPNTSFCFLDIRSPGLGDTAMYLCATSPSLGVGTDTQYFGPGTRLTVL.

The chain links TRBV6-4 to TRBJ2-1, with a possible D match to TRBD2 (5 bases). V was cut by 6 bases and J by 2 bases, with 17 bases left in between. From germline, CDR1 is MRHNA and CDR2 SNTAGT. The CDR3 length is 16 residues. The DNA of the CDR3 is TGTGCCAGCAGCCCAGACCCGACGGGGACCTACAATGAGCAGTTCTTC. Protein product: CASSPDPTGTYNEQFF.

V and J are TRBV12-5 and TRBJ1-4, with D perhaps TRBD1 (5 bases). Trimming pared 3 bases from V and 6 bases from J, leaving 23 bases between. The germline gives CDR1 LGHNT, CDR2 FRNRAP. CDR3 size: 18 residues. CDR3 residues: CASGFQTSNMGLHEKLFF. CDR3 nucleotide sequence: TGTGCTAGTGGTTTCCAGACCTCCAATATGGGACTACATGAAAAACTGTTTTTT. Variable domain in full (rest from reference TRBV12-5 and TRBJ1-4): DARVTQTPRHKVTEMGQEVTMRCQPILGHNTVFWYRQTMMQGLELLAYFRNRAPLDDSGMPKDRFSAEMPDATLATLKIQPSEPRDSAVYFCASGFQTSNMGLHEKLFFGSGTQLSVL.

V and J are TRBV6-1 and TRBJ2-5; 10 bases match TRBD2. The germline CDR1 and CDR2 sequences are MNHNS and SASEGT. The trim removed 2 bases at V and 0 bases at J, leaving 0 bases unmatched. The CDR3 extends over 15 amino acids. The CDR3 here is CASSELAGDQETQYF. CDR3 nucleotide sequence: TGTGCCAGCAGTGAACTAGCGGGGGACCAAGAGACCCAGTACTTC.

In the case of this clone: Other nucleotide sequences from this sample produce the same CDR3. This sequence joins TRBV5-6 and TRBJ1-1, with 7 nucleotides matching TRBD1. Germline V gene sequence: CDR1 SGHDT, CDR2 YYEEEE. After removal of 0 bases from V and 7 bases from J, the junction contained 0 bases not matched to a gene. The CDR3 is made up of 12 amino acids. The CDR3 sequence is CASSLAGGEAFF. The DNA of the CDR3 is TGTGCCAGCAGCTTGGCAGGGGGTGAAGCTTTCTTT.